Detailed here is one T cell receptor beta chain. This clonotype was observed a few times. Its antigen specificity is not known. It has no much larger one-base neighbor in the sample; base qualities were not kept. These data come from a study of T-cell memory formation after mild COVID-19 (dated by TCRdb to the early 2020s). Some background on the complete study: Most TCR sequence clusters were specific to one of the two donors. In two donors, T-cell clones that expanded and contracted after mild COVID-19 were followed by sequencing TCRalpha and TCRbeta repertoires longitudinally. The cohort was made up of two young adult volunteers, one female and one male, who were previously healthy.

General conclusions and limits of the study: The study included only a couple of mild cases, and larger cohorts that include severe cases with pre-infection samples were judged to be necessary. Balanced CD4/CD8 phenotypes were observed for clones contracting from day 15 to 85, whereas a bias towards CD4+ was observed for a second wave of clones expanding from day 15 to 37. Some responding clones were detected in pre-infection memory, suggesting pre-existing cross-reactive memory T cells joined the SARS-CoV-2 response. Contracting CD4+ clones were found mainly in CM and EM memory subsets, while CD8+ clones were enriched in EMRA. The second-wave clones that peaked on day 37 were not confirmed to be SARS-CoV-2 specific.

Ficoll-Paque density gradient centrifugation was used to isolate PBMCs. Sequenced on an Illumina NovaSeq 6000. TCRalpha and TCRbeta cDNA libraries were built by 5'RACE with constant-segment primers, adding sample barcodes and unique molecular identifiers. Trizol reagent was used to extract RNA from every sample. Amplification of the libraries took two PCR steps, and the second step added a second sample barcode plus Illumina TruSeq adapters. The libraries were sequenced on an Illumina NovaSeq using 2 x 150 bp paired-end reads. For the original study's pipeline: The reads were demultiplexed and collapsed into UMI-guided consensus sequences using migec v1.2.7. Using mixcr v2.1.11, the UMI consensuses were aligned to TRA and TRB V and J templates and assembled into clonotypes. A clonotype was counted as expanded or contracted only if both edgeR and NoisET called the change significant, with noise models trained on biological replicates. For edgeR calls, a false discovery rate-adjusted p below 0.01 and a log2 fold-change threshold of 1 were applied. PCA with hierarchical clustering of max-normalized trajectories of the 1000 most abundant clonotypes was used as exploratory dynamics analysis. Separately sequenced CD4+ and CD8+ repertoires were used to assign the CD4 or CD8 phenotype of responding clones. The public reads were reprocessed in TCRdb via fastp at Q25 and MiXCR, keeping in-frame beta chains. Every distinct CDR3 protein forms one entry, paired with its most common genes and DNA. What appears here as the V and J calls and clone size reflects TCRdb's work, not the paper's. Present in this sample are 65,000 to 95,000 distinct CDR3 sequences, about 13% of which were seen just once. The ten largest clones add up to 41% of the sample.

Trimming costs V 7 bases and J 0 bases, and their ends lie 13 bases apart. Based on the germline V gene, the CDR1 and CDR2 sequences are MNHEY and SVGAGI. The CDR3, cysteine through phenylalanine, is 15 amino acids long. Kept here is only the CDR3 DNA, which spans 45 bases and is read in frame from base 1. The TCR sequence derives from a young man who had mild COVID-19 (a few samples of this study predate the infection). The sample titles of this study are shuffled in the database, so cell type and time point are left out; the donor was told from shared clones. Here the chain combines TRBV6-5 and TRBJ1-5, with the D gene too uncertain to name. Sequencing was done on a sample of PBMCs or a T cell subset sorted from them (not recorded which). Here the CDR3 is given as CASNPSPYSNQPQHF. The DNA sequence is given as TGTGCCAGCAACCCGTCCCCCTATAGCAATCAGCCCCAGCATTTT.